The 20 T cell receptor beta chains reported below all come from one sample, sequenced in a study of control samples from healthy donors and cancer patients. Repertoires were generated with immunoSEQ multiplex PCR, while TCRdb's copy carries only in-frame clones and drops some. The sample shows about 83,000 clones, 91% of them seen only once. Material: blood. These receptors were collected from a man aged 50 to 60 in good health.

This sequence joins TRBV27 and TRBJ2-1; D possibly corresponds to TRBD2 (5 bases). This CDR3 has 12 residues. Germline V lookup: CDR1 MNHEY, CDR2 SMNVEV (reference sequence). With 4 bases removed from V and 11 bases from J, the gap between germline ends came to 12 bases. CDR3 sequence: CASSSRRDQQFF. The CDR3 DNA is TGTGCCAGCAGTTCCCGACGGGATCAGCAGTTCTTC.

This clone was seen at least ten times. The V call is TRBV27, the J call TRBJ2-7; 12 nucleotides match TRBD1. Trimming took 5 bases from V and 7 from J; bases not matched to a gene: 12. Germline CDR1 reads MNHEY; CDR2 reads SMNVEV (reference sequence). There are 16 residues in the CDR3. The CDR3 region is CASSLGWGQGAGEQYF. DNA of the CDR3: TGTGCCAGCAGTCTAGGATGGGGACAGGGGGCTGGAGAGCAGTACTTC.

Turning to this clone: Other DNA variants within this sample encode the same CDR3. CDR3 sequence (DNA): TGTGCCAGCAGCCACAGGGGAGGCTCTGGAAACACCATATATTTT. This encodes CASSHRGGSGNTIYF. The chain recombines TRBV14 with TRBJ1-3; TRBD1 might be the D (6 bases). V was pared by 3 bases and J by 0 bases, with 9 bases between. CDR3 length: 15 residues. CDR1 is SGHDN and CDR2 is FVKESK in the germline V gene.

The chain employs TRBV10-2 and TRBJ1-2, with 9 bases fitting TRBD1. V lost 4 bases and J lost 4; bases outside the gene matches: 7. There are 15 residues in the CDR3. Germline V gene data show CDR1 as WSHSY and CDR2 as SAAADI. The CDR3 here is CASSGYTGGTYGYTF. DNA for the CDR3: TGCGCCAGCAGTGGTTACACAGGGGGCACCTATGGCTACACCTTC.

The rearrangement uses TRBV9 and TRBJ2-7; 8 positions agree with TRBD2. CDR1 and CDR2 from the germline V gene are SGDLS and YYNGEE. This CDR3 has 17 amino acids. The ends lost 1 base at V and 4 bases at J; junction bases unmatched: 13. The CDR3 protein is CASSVSVGGGILYEQYF. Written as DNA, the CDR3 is TGTGCCAGCAGCGTAAGTGTCGGCGGGGGGATACTTTACGAGCAGTACTTC.

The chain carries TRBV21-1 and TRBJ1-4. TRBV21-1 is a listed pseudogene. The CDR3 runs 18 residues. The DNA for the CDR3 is TGTGCCAGCAGCAAAGTCTCCGGGGCTCGCGACGGTAATGAAAAACTGTTTTTT. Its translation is CASSKVSGARDGNEKLFF.

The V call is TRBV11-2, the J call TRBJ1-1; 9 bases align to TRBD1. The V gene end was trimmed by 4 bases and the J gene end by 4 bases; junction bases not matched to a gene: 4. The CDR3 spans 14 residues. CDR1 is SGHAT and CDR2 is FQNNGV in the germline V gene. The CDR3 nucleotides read TGTGCCAGCAGCTCACAGGGGGCGCGCACTGAAGCTTTCTTT. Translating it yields CASSSQGARTEAFF.

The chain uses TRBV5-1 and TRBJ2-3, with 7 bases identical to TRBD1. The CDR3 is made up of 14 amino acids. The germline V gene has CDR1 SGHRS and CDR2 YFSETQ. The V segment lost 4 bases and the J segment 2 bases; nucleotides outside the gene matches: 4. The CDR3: CASSTGTDTDTQYF. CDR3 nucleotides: TGCGCCAGCAGCACCGGGACAGACACAGATACGCAGTATTTT.

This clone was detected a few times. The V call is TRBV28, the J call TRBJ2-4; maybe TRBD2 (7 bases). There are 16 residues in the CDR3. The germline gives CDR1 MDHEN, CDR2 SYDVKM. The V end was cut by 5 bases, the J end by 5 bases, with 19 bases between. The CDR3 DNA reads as TGTGCCAGCAGTCTTTCGCTGAGGGGGGGGGAAAACATTCAGTACTTC. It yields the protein CASSLSLRGGENIQYF.

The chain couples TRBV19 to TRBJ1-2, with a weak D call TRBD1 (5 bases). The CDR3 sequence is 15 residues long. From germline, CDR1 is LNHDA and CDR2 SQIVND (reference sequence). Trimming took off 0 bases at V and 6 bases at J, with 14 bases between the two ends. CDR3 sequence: CASSIDPGTEDGYTF. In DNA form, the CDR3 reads TGTGCCAGTAGTATAGATCCTGGGACGGAGGATGGCTACACCTTC.

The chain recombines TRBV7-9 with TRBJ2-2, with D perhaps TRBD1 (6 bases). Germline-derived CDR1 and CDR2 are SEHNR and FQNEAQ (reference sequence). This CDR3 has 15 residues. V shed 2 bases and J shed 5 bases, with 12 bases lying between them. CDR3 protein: CASSLYREQTGELFF. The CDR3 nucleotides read TGTGCCAGCAGCTTATACAGGGAGCAAACCGGGGAGCTGTTTTTT.

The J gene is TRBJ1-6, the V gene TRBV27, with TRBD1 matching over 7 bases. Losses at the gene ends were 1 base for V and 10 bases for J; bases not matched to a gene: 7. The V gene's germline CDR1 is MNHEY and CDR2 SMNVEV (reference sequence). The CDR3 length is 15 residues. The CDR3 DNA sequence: TGTGCCAGCAGTTTATTCCGACAGGGAGGATCACCCCTCCACTTT. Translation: CASSLFRQGGSPLHF.

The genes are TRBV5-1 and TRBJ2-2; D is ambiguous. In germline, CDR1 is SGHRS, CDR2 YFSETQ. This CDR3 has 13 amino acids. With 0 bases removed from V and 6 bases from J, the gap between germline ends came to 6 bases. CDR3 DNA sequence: TGCGCCAGCAGCTTGGGACCCCCCGGGGAGCTGTTTTTT. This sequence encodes CASSLGPPGELFF.

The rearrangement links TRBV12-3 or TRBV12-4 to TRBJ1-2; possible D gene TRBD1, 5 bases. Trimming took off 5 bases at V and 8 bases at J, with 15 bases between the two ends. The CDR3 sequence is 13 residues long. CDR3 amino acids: CASSPDSNSGYTF. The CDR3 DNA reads TGTGCCAGCAGTCCCGACAGTAACAGCGGCTACACCTTC.

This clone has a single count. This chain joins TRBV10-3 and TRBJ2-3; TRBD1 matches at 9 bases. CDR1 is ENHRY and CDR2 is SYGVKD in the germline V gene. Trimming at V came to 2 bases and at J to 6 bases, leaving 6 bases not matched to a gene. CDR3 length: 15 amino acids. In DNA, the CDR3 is TGTGCCATCAGTGAGACAGGGACAGGGTGGGATACGCAGTATTTT. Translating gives CAISETGTGWDTQYF.

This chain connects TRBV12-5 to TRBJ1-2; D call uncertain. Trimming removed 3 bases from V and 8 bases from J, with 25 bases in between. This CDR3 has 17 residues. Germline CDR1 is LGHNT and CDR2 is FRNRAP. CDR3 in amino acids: CASGFNLKEGGSLGYTF. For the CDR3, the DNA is TGTGCTAGTGGTTTTAACTTAAAGGAGGGTGGAAGTTTAGGCTACACCTTC. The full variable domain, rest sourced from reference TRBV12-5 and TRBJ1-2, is DARVTQTPRHKVTEMGQEVTMRCQPILGHNTVFWYRQTMMQGLELLAYFRNRAPLDDSGMPKDRFSAEMPDATLATLKIQPSEPRDSAVYFCASGFNLKEGGSLGYTFGSGTRLTVV.

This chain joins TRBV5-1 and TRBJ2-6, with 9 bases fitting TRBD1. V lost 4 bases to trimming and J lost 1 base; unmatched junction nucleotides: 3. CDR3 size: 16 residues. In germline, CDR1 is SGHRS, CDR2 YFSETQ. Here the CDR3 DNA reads TGCGCCAGCAGCGTACAGGGGGCTTCTGGGGCCAACGTCCTGACTTTC. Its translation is CASSVQGASGANVLTF.

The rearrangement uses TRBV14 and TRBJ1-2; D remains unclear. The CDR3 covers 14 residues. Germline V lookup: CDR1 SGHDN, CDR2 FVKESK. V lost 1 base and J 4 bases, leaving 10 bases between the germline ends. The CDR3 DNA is TGTGCCAGCAGCCAAGTGGCAGCCTTCTATGGCTACACCTTC. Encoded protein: CASSQVAAFYGYTF.

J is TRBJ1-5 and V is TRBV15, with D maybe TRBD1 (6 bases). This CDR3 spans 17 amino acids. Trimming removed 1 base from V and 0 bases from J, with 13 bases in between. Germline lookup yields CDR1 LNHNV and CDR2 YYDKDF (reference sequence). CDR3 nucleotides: TGTGCCACCAGCAGAGGAGGGGGAACTTATAGCAATCAGCCCCAGCATTTT. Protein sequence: CATSRGGGTYSNQPQHF.

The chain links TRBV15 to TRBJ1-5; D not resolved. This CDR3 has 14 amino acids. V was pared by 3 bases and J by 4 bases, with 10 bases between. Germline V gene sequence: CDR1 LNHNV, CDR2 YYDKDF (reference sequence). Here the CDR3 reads CATSSGGGNQPQHF. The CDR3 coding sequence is TGTGCCACCAGCAGCGGAGGAGGGAATCAGCCCCAGCATTTT.